This T cell receptor (beta chain) emerged from a study of blood T cell repertoires in COVID-19. This clone was seen once. Data came from immunoSEQ multiplex PCR; TCRdb stores just in-frame clones and leaves some out. The sample contains around 330,000 clones, roughly 86% of which appear only once. Sequencing input: PBMCs or T cells enriched from blood (not recorded which). The clonotype comes from a woman in her late teens or twenties who had recovered from COVID-19.

The CDR3 sequence is CASSPGVWNSPLHF. The CDR3 DNA sequence: TGTGCCAGCAGCCCCGGAGTGTGGAATTCACCCCTCCACTTT. V usage is TRBV3-1 (or the pseudogene TRBV3-2) and J usage is TRBJ1-6; D remains ambiguous. Germline assignment: CDR1 LGHDT and CDR2 YNNKEL (reference sequence). This CDR3 has 14 amino acids. The V and J ends lost 4 bases and 7 bases respectively, with 11 bases between them.